The 22 T cell receptor beta chains presented below share a single source sample, sequenced in a study of blood T cell repertoires in COVID-19. Generated by immunoSEQ multiplex PCR, the TCRdb table keeps only in-frame clones and is missing some. Of 150,000 or so clones listed, 82% are singletons. Sequencing was carried out using peripheral blood. Source of these receptors: a human donor with acute or convalescent COVID-19. The donor label of this sample is uncertain.

The V call is TRBV10-3, the J call TRBJ1-4; possibly TRBD1 for D (6 bases). CDR3 length: 13 amino acids. Trimming removed 8 bases at V and 8 bases at J, with 15 bases between. From germline, CDR1 is ENHRY and CDR2 SYGVKD. DNA of the CDR3: TGTGCCATCGCTACAGGGAGCGAAGAAAAACTGTTTTTT. Protein product: CAIATGSEEKLFF.

This chain links TRBV5-6 with TRBJ2-7; TRBD1 is a possible D gene (5 bases). Germline-derived CDR1 and CDR2 are SGHDT and YYEEEE. With 3 bases removed from V and 1 base from J, the gap between germline ends came to 17 bases. This CDR3 region has 16 residues. CDR3 sequence reads: CASSSQVHQSSYEQYF. The CDR3 nucleotides read TGTGCCAGCAGCTCACAGGTTCATCAATCATCCTACGAGCAGTACTTC.

A single count supports this clone. The chain employs TRBV5-1 and TRBJ2-7, with 9 bases fitting TRBD1. Germline CDR1 and CDR2: SGHRS and YFSETQ. Trimming removed 3 bases from V and 4 bases from J; junction bases left unmatched: 5. This CDR3 is 14 amino acids long. The CDR3 bases are TGCGCCAGCAGCTCCGGGACAGGGTTGTACGAGCAGTACTTC. Translation gives CASSSGTGLYEQYF.

This chain links TRBV9 with TRBJ1-2; TRBD1 agrees at 8 bases. V was clipped by 4 bases and J by 4 bases; unmatched bases: 9. The germline gives CDR1 SGDLS, CDR2 YYNGEE. The CDR3 is 15 residues long. This chain's CDR3 is CASSPRQGRGYGYTF. The DNA of the CDR3 is TGTGCCAGCAGCCCCCGACAGGGGAGGGGCTATGGCTACACCTTC.

This chain uses TRBV2 with TRBJ1-3, with D possibly TRBD1 on 6 matching bases. The ends were cut back, 7 bases at V and 3 bases at J, with 7 bases in the middle. There are 12 residues in the CDR3. Germline lookup yields CDR1 SNHLY and CDR2 FYNNEI. CDR3 sequence reads: CASKDSGNTIYF. The CDR3 coding sequence is TGTGCCAGCAAGGACAGTGGAAACACCATATATTTT. Filled out from reference TRBV2 and TRBJ1-3, the complete variable domain reads EPEVTQTPSHQVTQMGQEVILRCVPISNHLYFYWYRQILGQKVEFLVSFYNNEISEKSEIFDDQFSVERPDGSNFTLKIRSTKLEDSAMYFCASKDSGNTIYFGEGSWLTVV.

This chain connects TRBV6-5 to TRBJ2-2; D possibly corresponds to TRBD2 (5 bases). V was trimmed by 2 bases and J by 2 bases, leaving 9 bases between them. Germline-derived CDR1 and CDR2 are MNHEY and SVGAGI. CDR3 size: 15 residues. CDR3 loop: CASSYEGRNTGELFF. CDR3 nucleotide sequence: TGTGCCAGCAGTTACGAGGGCCGTAACACCGGGGAGCTGTTTTTT.

This chain links TRBV7-9 with TRBJ2-1; 10 nucleotides match TRBD1. Germline V gene sequence: CDR1 SEHNR, CDR2 FQNEAQ (reference sequence). V lost 2 bases to trimming and J lost 1 base; unmatched junction nucleotides: 8. The CDR3 sequence is 18 residues long. The CDR3 DNA sequence: TGTGCCAGCAGCTTACGATCGCCGGGACAGGGGTCCTACAATGAGCAGTTCTTC. Translated, it gives CASSLRSPGQGSYNEQFF.

The CDR3 nucleotides are TGCGCCAGCAGCCAAGATGGGCGGCGGGACACTGAAGCTTTCTTT. Translation gives CASSQDGRRDTEAFF. The rearrangement joins TRBV4-3 to TRBJ1-1; D is ambiguous. Looked up from germline, CDR1 is LGHNA and CDR2 is YSLEER. Trimming shortened V by 0 bases and J by 3 bases, and 11 bases separated the two germline ends. The CDR3 is 15 residues long.

This chain joins TRBV7-9 and TRBJ1-4, with D maybe TRBD1 (6 bases). Germline assignment: CDR1 SEHNR and CDR2 FQNEAQ (reference sequence). The CDR3 extends over 15 amino acids. V was clipped by 4 bases and J by 6 bases, with 15 bases between them. The CDR3 here is CASSSTGTWDEKLFF. Written as DNA, the CDR3 is TGTGCCAGCAGCTCCACCGGGACATGGGATGAAAAACTGTTTTTT.

V usage is TRBV6-5 and J usage is TRBJ2-7, with 7 bases that match TRBD2. The CDR3 sequence is 16 residues long. The V gene's germline CDR1 is MNHEY and CDR2 SVGAGI. J gave up 5 bases and V 1 base, and 11 bases lay outside the gene matches. The CDR3 region is CASSYFGGGHGDEQYF. CDR3 bases: TGTGCCAGCAGTTACTTCGGCGGGGGTCACGGTGACGAGCAGTACTTC.

The chain links TRBV4-1 to TRBJ1-2, with D tentatively TRBD1 (6 bases). The V gene's germline CDR1 is MGHRA and CDR2 YSYEKL. V was cut by 0 bases and J by 7 bases, with 12 bases left in between. The CDR3 contains 14 residues. CDR3: CASSQEGGRGGYTF. CDR3 DNA sequence: TGCGCCAGCAGCCAAGAGGGGGGGCGAGGTGGCTACACCTTC.

This clone appeared a few times. The gene calls are TRBV15 and TRBJ2-6, with D unclear. Trimming removed 0 bases from V and 2 bases from J, with 5 bases in between. Germline CDR1 is LNHNV and CDR2 is YYDKDF (reference sequence). The CDR3 has 15 residues. The CDR3 nucleotides read TGTGCCACCAGCAGAGAGAGAGCTGGGGCCAACGTCCTGACTTTC. The encoded protein is CATSRERAGANVLTF.

The V call is TRBV10-1, the J call TRBJ1-2; D call uncertain. V shed 0 bases and J shed 7 bases, with 9 bases lying between them. CDR1 WNHNN and CDR2 SYGVQD come from the germline V gene (reference sequence). The CDR3 loop spans 13 amino acids. CDR3 bases: TGCGCCAGCAGTGAGTCCGGGGAGCCTGGCTACACCTTC. This translates into CASSESGEPGYTF.

This chain uses TRBV10-3 with TRBJ2-2; possible D gene TRBD1, 6 bases. V shed 10 bases and J shed 4 bases, with 13 bases lying between them. Germline V gene sequence: CDR1 ENHRY, CDR2 SYGVKD. This CDR3 contains 13 residues. The CDR3 DNA follows: TGTGCCACGCAACCCAGGGGCACCGGGGAGCTGTTTTTT. Residues: CATQPRGTGELFF.

The V call is TRBV9, the J call TRBJ1-1; a possible D gene is TRBD1 (5 bases). The length of the CDR3 is 13 residues. Germline values: CDR1 SGDLS, CDR2 YYNGEE. Deletions cut 4 bases from V and 11 bases from J, with 18 bases between. The CDR3 nucleotides read TGTGCCAGCAGCTCCCTTGGGGGGTCAGTTGCTTTCTTT. Encoded protein: CASSSLGGSVAFF.

CDR3 loop: CASSLGRGGQETQYF. Written as DNA, the CDR3 is TGCGCCAGCAGCTTGGGACGGGGGGGCCAAGAGACCCAGTACTTC. The chain joins TRBV5-1 to TRBJ2-5, with 8 positions matching TRBD2. CDR3 length: 15 amino acids. V was clipped by 0 bases and J by 1 base; unmatched bases: 2. The V gene's germline CDR1 is SGHRS and CDR2 YFSETQ.

The CDR3 bases are TGCGCCAGCAGCTCCCCGACAGGGGTTAACTATGGCTACACCTTC. This encodes CASSSPTGVNYGYTF. V usage is TRBV4-1 and J usage is TRBJ1-2, with 8 bases identical to TRBD1. Germline trimming cut 5 bases from V and 1 base from J; bases unmatched to any gene: 6. This CDR3 is built from 15 residues. Germline V gives CDR1 MGHRA, CDR2 YSYEKL.

The J gene is TRBJ2-3, the V gene TRBV5-4; D perhaps matches TRBD1 (5 bases). The CDR3 consists of 13 residues. Germline CDR1 and CDR2: SGHNT and YYREEE (reference sequence). The V and J ends lost 5 bases and 6 bases respectively, with 13 bases between them. The CDR3 bases are TGTGCCAGCAGGGTGACAGAGAGGGATACGCAGTATTTT. Amino acids: CASRVTERDTQYF.

The chain has TRBV14 and TRBJ1-1; 9 bases match TRBD1. Germline CDR1 is SGHDN and CDR2 is FVKESK. The CDR3 spans 13 residues. The V gene end was trimmed by 4 bases and the J gene end by 11 bases; junction bases not matched to a gene: 8. CDR3 sequence (DNA): TGTGCCAGCAGCCTACAACAGGGGGCGCAGGCTTTCTTT. Amino acids: CASSLQQGAQAFF.

V gene TRBV30 combines with J gene TRBJ1-2, with 11 bases identical to TRBD1. There are 13 residues in the CDR3. The germline CDR1 and CDR2 sequences are GTSNPN and SVGIG (reference sequence). The V gene end was trimmed by 8 bases and the J gene end by 4 bases; junction bases not matched to a gene: 6. DNA for the CDR3: TGTGCCGGACAGGGGGCGAGTATCTATGGCTACACCTTC. Protein: CAGQGASIYGYTF.

The table lists this clone with a count of one. The chain carries TRBV7-2 and TRBJ2-7; D is perhaps TRBD1 (6 bases). CDR1 and CDR2 from the germline V gene are SGHTA and FQGNSA. Trimming pared 2 bases from V and 4 bases from J, leaving 15 bases between. The CDR3 totals 15 residues. CDR3 sequence reads: CASSLQGIVKYEQYF. The DNA of the CDR3 is TGTGCCAGCAGCTTACAGGGGATAGTTAAGTACGAGCAGTACTTC.

CDR3 residues: CASSQVTGRTDTQYF. CDR3 in DNA: TGCGCCAGCAGCCAAGTGACAGGTCGGACAGATACGCAGTATTTT. This chain uses TRBV4-3 with TRBJ2-3; D perhaps matches TRBD1 (6 bases). Germline V lookup: CDR1 LGHNA, CDR2 YSLEER. V lost 1 base to trimming and J lost 3 bases, with 11 bases between them. CDR3 length: 15 amino acids.